Described below is a single T cell receptor (beta chain) sequence and its context. The target antigen is unknown. The CDR3 consists of 15 residues. Germline CDR1 is MNHNY and CDR2 is SVGAGI (reference sequence). The data stem from a study of CXCR3-negative and CXCR3-positive naive CD8 T cells. Overall study: Per library, roughly 1.6 +/- 0.3 million reads; 130 million to 150 million TRB reads overall. Overall study results and limits: Similar levels of surface CD5 were seen between naive subsets; TCR strength was inferred from TRB CDR3 properties. Naive CXCR3-positive and CXCR3-negative cells shared TRBV-TRBJ usage; memory cells diverged. The TRB CDR3s that CXCR3-positive naive cells carried were more hydrophobic than those of CXCR3-negative naive cells.

Researchers prepared the TRB cDNA libraries using 5' RACE with UMI labels. TCRdb derives one entry per CDR3 protein from the 5' RACE reads, leaving out DNA. This sample's clone table lists 75,000 to 100,000 distinct CDR3 sequences. This sequence joins TRBV6-6 and TRBJ2-7; TCRdb's D call, TRBD1, is unchecked because there is no DNA. The sequenced material came from naive CXCR3+ CD8+ T cells from blood. Subset meaning: CD45RO-CCR7+CD27+CD95- naive CD8+ T cells expressing CXCR3 (TNR3+). This clonotype originated in a human donor in good health. Some clones in this sample may be carry-over from other donors' samples. The CDR3 is CASSYPQGQTYEQYF.